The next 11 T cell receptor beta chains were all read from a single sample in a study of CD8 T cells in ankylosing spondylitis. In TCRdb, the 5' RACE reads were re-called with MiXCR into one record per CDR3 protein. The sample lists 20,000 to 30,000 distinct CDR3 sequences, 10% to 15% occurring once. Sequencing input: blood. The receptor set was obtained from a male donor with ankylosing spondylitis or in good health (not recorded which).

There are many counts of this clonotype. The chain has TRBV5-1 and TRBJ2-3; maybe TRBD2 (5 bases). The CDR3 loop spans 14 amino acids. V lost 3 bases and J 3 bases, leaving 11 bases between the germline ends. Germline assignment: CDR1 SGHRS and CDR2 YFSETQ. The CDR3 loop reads CASSSASGTDTQYF. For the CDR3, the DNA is TGCGCCAGCAGCTCCGCTTCGGGAACAGATACGCAGTATTTT.

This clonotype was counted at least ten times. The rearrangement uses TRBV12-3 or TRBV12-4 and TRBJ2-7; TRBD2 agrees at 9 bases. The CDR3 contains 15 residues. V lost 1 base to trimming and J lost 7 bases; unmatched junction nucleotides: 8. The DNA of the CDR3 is TGTGCCAGCAGTTTAGGGGGACTAGCCCGGGGGGAGCAGTACTTC. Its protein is CASSLGGLARGEQYF.

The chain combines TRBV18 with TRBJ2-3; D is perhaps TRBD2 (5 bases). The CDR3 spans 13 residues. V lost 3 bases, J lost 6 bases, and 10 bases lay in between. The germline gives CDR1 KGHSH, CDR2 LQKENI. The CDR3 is CASSPSRVDTQYF. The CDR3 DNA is TGTGCCAGCTCACCGTCGCGGGTGGATACGCAGTATTTT.

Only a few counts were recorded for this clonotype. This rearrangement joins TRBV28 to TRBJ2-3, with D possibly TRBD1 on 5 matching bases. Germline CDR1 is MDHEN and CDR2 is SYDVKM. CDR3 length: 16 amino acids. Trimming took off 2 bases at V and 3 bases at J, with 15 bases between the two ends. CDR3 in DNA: TGTGCCAGCAGTTTAGAGGCAGGGATGGGGACAGATACGCAGTATTTT. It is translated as CASSLEAGMGTDTQYF.

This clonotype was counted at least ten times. The CDR3 protein is CSVGSGSGANVLTF. In DNA, the CDR3 is TGCAGCGTTGGTTCAGGGTCTGGGGCCAACGTCCTGACTTTC. J is TRBJ2-6 and V is TRBV29-1, with TRBD1 as a possible D gene (5 bases). Deletions cut 4 bases from V and 1 base from J, with 8 bases between. Looked up from germline, CDR1 is SQVTM and CDR2 is ANQGSEA. CDR3 size: 14 residues.

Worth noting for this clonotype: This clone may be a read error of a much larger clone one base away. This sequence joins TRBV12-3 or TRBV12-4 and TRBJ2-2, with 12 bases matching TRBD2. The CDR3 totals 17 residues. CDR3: CASRLGLAGTNTGELFF. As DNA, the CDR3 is TGTGCCAGCAGGTTAGGACTAGCGGGGACGAACACCGGGGAGCTGTTTTTT.

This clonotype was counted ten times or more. The CDR3, as DNA: TGCAGTGCTCCTAGCGGGACCTACAATGAGCAGTTCTTC. Encoded protein: CSAPSGTYNEQFF. The chain uses TRBV20-1 and TRBJ2-1, with 9 nucleotides matching TRBD2. Losses at the gene ends were 5 bases for V and 2 bases for J; bases not matched to a gene: 1. The CDR3 length is 13 residues. Per germline, CDR1 DFQATT and CDR2 SNEGSKA (reference sequence).

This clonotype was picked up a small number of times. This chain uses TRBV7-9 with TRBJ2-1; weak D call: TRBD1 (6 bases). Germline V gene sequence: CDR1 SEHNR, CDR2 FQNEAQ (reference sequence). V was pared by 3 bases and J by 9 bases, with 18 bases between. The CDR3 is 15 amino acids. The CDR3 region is CASSFSTGIQAEQFF. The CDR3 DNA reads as TGTGCCAGCAGCTTTAGTACAGGGATTCAGGCTGAGCAGTTCTTC.

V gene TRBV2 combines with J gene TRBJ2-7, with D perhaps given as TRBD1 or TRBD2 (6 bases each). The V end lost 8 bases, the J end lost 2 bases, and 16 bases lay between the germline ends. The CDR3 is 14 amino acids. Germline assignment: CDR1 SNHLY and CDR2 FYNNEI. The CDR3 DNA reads TGTGCCAGCTGCCTAGGGGGGACGACCTACGAGCAGTACTTC. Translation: CASCLGGTTYEQYF.

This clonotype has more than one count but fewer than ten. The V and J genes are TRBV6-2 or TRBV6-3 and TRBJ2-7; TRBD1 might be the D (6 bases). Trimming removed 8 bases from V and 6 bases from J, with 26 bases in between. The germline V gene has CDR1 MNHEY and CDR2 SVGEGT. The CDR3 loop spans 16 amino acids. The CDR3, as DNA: TGTGCCAGCGCCCCCCATCGCCAGGGACACCTCAGCGAGCAGTACTTC. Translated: CASAPHRQGHLSEQYF.

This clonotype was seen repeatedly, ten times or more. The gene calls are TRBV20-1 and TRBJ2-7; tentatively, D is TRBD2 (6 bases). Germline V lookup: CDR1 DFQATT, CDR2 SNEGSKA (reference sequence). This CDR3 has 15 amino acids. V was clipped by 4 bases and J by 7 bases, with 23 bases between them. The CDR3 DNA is TGCAGTGCTAAATTCCGGGGGAGACCCGGGCGGGAGCAGTACTTC. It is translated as CSAKFRGRPGREQYF.